This T cell receptor (beta chain) was captured by sequencing in a study of CD8 T cells in Susac syndrome (dated by TCRdb to between 2017 and 2020). About the full investigation: Whether CD8+ T cell activation and differentiation in Susac syndrome was antigen driven was tested using repertoire sequencing. The study at large found these results: The number of individuals in the TCR sequencing and HLA analysis was acknowledged as relatively small.

Peripheral blood CD8+ and CD4+ T cells from healthy donors, Susac syndrome patients and multiple sclerosis patients were profiled by high-throughput TCR beta sequencing. Treatment-naive patients with stable or active relapsing-remitting disease fulfilling revised McDonald criteria were used as multiple sclerosis controls. CD8+ TEMRA cells were enriched by FACS, while bulk CD8+ and CD4+ T cells were purified by magnetic negative isolation. Blood was collected in EDTA tubes and processed within 24 hours, with PBMCs isolated through density gradient centrifugation. PBMCs intended for TCR sequencing were frozen in liquid nitrogen and were later thawed in a 37 degrees C water bath. A purity of at least 90% was achieved for sorted or isolated CD4+, CD8+ and CD8+ TEMRA cells. From cysteine to phenylalanine, the CDR3 is 11 amino acids long. The DNA shown is the 33-base CDR3, in frame from base 1. CDR1 is given as SQVTM and CDR2 as ANQGSEA, both from the germline V gene. The trim is 0 bases for V and 8 bases for J, with a gap of 5 bases between the germline ends.

RNA was extracted using the RNeasy kit, and about 0.45 to 1 microgram was reverse transcribed with random hexamers. The immunoSEQ multiplex PCR assay, covering 54 Vbeta and 13 Jbeta segments, was used to amplify TCR beta CDR3 regions. To correct PCR amplification bias, a synthetic template baseline was used for both primer optimization and computational correction. The authors' pipeline ran thus. Reads were annotated to V, D and J genes according to IMGT and were analyzed with immunoSEQ Analyzer, with only productive sequences retained. Clonality was computed as one minus Shannon entropy normalized by log2 of the number of productive unique sequences. For each patient and control, public and private clones were evaluated among the 100 most prevalent clones. A clone was defined as Susac-specific if it was absent from the healthy and MS cohorts, from some 1,100 published viral clones and from other ImmuneACCESS disease sequences. TCRdb reworked the public reads: Q25 trimming with fastp, MiXCR clone assembly, productive beta chains retained. Duplicate CDR3 protein sequences are folded into a single record with the most common DNA and genes. These V and J calls rely on TCRdb rather than the paper's analysis. This sample comprises approximately 150,000 distinct CDR3 sequences, roughly 94% of them detected only once. Roughly 0.1% of the sample rests with the top ten.

A remark on this clonotype: Its antigen is unknown. No base-level quality is on record; no much larger clone is a single base apart.

This clonotype originated in a human donor with multiple sclerosis. This chain is built from TRBV29-1 and TRBJ2-1; no confident D gene assignment can be made. Sequencing was carried out using CD4+ T cells from PBMCs. The DNA sequence is as follows: TGCAGCGTTGAAGACCGCGATGAGCAGTTCTTC. This codes for CSVEDRDEQFF.